These T cell receptor beta chains were read from a single sample in a study of T cell responses to AZD1222 COVID-19 vaccine. Here immunoSEQ multiplex PCR was the method, and the copy in TCRdb shows in-frame clones only, minus some. This table holds 150,000 to 170,000 clones, 90% found once. The specimen comprised peripheral blood, sampled on day 0 of AZD1222 vaccination. These TCRs come from an adult in good health. CDR3s include the opening cysteine and the closing phenylalanine or tryptophan. Not all rows give a size; the values are once, few, many and, for expanded clones, a class.

clone_size,v_call,j_call,cdr3_aa
NA,TRBV7-9,TRBJ1-1,CASSLAGDSLVGAFF
NA,TRBV27,TRBJ1-2,CASSPWDRGLGYTF
NA,TRBV29-1,TRBJ2-1,CSVGTGAGGYNEQFF
once,TRBV2,TRBJ1-2,CASSLRTHANYGYTF
NA,TRBV4-1,TRBJ2-7,CASSQGPRPGEQYF
NA,TRBV6-4,TRBJ1-2,CASSLEAGTNYGYTF
once,TRBV10-3,TRBJ2-7,CATGGRDLLGSEQYF
NA,TRBV30,TRBJ1-2,CAWSSQRNYGYTF
NA,TRBV18,TRBJ1-5,CASSPRPGPNQPQHF
NA,TRBV27,TRBJ1-6,CASSLVPTGLGSPLHF
NA,TRBV15,TRBJ2-5,CATSRDLGGFGETQYF
NA,TRBV10-3,TRBJ1-1,CAISESTGRTDTEAFF
NA,TRBV29-1,TRBJ1-5,CSVGVGQNQPQHF
NA,TRBV5-1,TRBJ2-5,CASSGRDRGETQYF
NA,TRBV10-3,TRBJ2-3,CAIKAQSADTQYF
NA,TRBV30,TRBJ2-3,CAWRTSDLTDTQYF
NA,TRBV7-2,TRBJ1-3,CASSAHRGPGGNTIYF
NA,TRBV7-8,TRBJ1-2,CASSLGVEINYGYTF
NA,TRBV6-1,TRBJ1-1,CASSERAGSEAFF
NA,TRBV28,TRBJ1-2,CASTPPAGGIYHGYTF
NA,TRBV10-1,TRBJ1-5,CASSTGRGQPQHF
NA,TRBV10-2,TRBJ1-2,CASSSGTAHGYTF
NA,TRBV29-1,TRBJ2-7,CSVDPPRRGQGLYEQYF
NA,TRBV5-5,TRBJ1-2,CASSHAGQGLPGYTF
NA,TRBV28,TRBJ1-5,CASSLAGARGAQHF
NA,TRBV7-3,TRBJ2-5,CASSQGRAETQYF
NA,TRBV6-2/TRBV6-3,TRBJ1-6,CASSISHRGQRDSPLHF
NA,TRBV2,TRBJ1-2,CASSGKPIYGYTF
NA,TRBV18,TRBJ2-3,CASSGSRDNTDTQYF
NA,TRBV7-9,TRBJ2-2,CASRGRAGELFF
NA,TRBV5-1,TRBJ2-2,CATRSMTVNTGELFF
NA,TRBV27,TRBJ2-3,CASSLLAGAGDTQYF
NA,TRBV11-2,TRBJ2-7,CASSLVGARGYEQYF
NA,TRBV19,TRBJ1-5,CASKIQGDQPQHF
NA,TRBV7-2,TRBJ1-2,CASSLDSQGNYGYTF
NA,TRBV6-5,TRBJ1-1,CASTGGLGTEAFF
few,TRBV4-1,TRBJ2-5,CASSPPGTAQETQYF
NA,TRBV5-6,TRBJ2-3,CASSWGLAGPTDTQYF
NA,TRBV5-1,TRBJ2-7,CASSVGTSGNNEQYF